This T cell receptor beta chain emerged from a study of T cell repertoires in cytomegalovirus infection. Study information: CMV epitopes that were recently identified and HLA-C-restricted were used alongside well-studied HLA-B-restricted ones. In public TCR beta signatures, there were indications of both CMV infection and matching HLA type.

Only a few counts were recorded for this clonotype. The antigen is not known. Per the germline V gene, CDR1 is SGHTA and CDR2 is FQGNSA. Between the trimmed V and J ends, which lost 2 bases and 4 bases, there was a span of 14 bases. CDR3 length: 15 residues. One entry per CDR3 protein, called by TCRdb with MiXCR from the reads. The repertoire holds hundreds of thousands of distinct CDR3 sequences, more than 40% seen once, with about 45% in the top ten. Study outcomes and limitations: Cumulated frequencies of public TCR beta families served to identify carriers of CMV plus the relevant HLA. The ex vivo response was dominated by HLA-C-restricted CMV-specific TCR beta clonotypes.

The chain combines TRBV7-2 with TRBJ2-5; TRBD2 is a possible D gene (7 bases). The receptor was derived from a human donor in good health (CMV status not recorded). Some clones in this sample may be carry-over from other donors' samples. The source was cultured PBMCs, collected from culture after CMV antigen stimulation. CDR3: CASSLSRGGGETQYF. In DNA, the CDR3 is TGTGCCAGCAGCTTAAGCAGGGGAGGGGGAGAGACCCAGTACTTC. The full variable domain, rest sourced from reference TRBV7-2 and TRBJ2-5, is GAGVSQSPSNKVTEKGKDVELRCDPISGHTALYWYRQSLGQGLEFLIYFQGNSAPDKSGLPSDRFSAERTGGSVSTLTIQRTQQEDSAVYLCASSLSRGGGETQYFGPGTRLLVL.